This TCR beta chain is drawn from a study of T cells in Graves' hyperthyroidism and ophthalmopathy. Study outcomes and limitations: Ophthalmopathy was told apart from stable hyperthyroidism by a 13 V-J model.

Hyperthyroidism in the patients, aged 18 to 65, was newly diagnosed and under 2 months in duration. Amplification of TCR beta CDR3 regions used RNA as the template. Using the HTBI primer set, a first-round RT-PCR was run on the TCR CDR3. TCRdb itself ran the multiplex PCR reads through MiXCR, one entry per CDR3 protein. The sample records some 350,000 distinct CDR3 sequences, just under 25% being singletons. Concerning this clonotype itself: Its target is unknown.

This CDR3 contains 15 residues. Deletions cut 0 bases from V and 1 base from J, with 10 bases between. Germline V gene lookup returns CDR1 SGDLS and CDR2 YYNGEE. Sequenced material: blood. This sequence joins TRBV9 and TRBJ1-1; the D is unclear. The source of this sequence is a man aged 45-65 years with Graves' hyperthyroidism. CDR3: CASSVEPRENTEAFF. The CDR3 nucleotides are TGTGCCAGCAGCGTAGAACCTAGGGAGAACACTGAAGCTTTCTTT.